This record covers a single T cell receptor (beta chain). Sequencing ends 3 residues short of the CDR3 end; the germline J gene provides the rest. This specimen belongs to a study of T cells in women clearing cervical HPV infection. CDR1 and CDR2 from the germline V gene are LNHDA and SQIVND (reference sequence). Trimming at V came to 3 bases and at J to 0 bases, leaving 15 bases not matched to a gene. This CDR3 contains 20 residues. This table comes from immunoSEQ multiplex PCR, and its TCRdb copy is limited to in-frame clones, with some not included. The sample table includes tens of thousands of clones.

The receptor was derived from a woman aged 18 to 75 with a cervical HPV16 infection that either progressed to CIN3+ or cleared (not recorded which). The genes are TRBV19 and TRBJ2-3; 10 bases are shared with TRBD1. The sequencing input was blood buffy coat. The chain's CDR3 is CASSIRGQGTRSVSTDTQYF. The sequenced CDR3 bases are TGTGCCAGTAGTATCCGGGGACAGGGGACTAGGTCGGTCAGCACAGATACG.